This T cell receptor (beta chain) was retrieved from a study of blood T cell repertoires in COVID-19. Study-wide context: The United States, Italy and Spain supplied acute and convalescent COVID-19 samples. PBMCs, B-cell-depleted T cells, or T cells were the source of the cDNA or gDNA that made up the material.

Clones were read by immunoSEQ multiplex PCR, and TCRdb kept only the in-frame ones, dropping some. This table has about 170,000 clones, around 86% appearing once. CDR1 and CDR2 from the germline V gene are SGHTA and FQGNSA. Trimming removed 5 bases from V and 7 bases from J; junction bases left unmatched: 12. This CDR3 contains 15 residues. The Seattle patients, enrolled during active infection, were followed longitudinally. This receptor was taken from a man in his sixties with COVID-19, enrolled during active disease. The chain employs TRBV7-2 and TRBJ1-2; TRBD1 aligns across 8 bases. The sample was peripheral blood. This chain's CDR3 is CASSPRSTGDFGYTF. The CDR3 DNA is TGTGCCAGCAGCCCAAGATCGACAGGGGATTTTGGCTACACCTTC. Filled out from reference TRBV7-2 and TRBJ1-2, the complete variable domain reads GAGVSQSPSNKVTEKGKDVELRCDPISGHTALYWYRQSLGQGLEFLIYFQGNSAPDKSGLPSDRFSAERTGGSVSTLTIQRTQQEDSAVYLCASSPRSTGDFGYTFGSGTRLTVV.